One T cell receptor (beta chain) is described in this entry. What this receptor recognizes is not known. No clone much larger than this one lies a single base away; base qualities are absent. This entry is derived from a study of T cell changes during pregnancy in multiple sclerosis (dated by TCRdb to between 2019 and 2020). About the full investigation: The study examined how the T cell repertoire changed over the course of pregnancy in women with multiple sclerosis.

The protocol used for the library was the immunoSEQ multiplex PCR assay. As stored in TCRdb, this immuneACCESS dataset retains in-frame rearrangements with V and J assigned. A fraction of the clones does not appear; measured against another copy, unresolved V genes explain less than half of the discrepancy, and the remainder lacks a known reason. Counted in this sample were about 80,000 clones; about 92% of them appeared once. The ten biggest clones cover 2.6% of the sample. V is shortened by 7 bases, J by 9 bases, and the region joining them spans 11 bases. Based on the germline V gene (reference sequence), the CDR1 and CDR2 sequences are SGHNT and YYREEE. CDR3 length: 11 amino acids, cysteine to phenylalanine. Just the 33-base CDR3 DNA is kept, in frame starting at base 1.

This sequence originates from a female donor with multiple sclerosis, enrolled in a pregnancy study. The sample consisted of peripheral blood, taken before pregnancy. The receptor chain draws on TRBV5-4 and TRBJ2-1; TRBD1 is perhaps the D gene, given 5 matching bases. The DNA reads TGTGCCAGCCAGGGCGGTAGTGAGCAGTTCTTC. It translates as CASQGGSEQFF. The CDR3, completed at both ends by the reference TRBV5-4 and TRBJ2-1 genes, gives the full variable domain ETGVTQSPTHLIKTRGQQVTLRCSSQSGHNTVSWYQQALGQGPQFIFQYYREEENGRGNFPPRFSGLQFPNYSSELNVNALELDDSALYLCASQGGSEQFFGPGTRLTVL.